Sequencing of this T cell receptor beta chain was carried out in a study of OX40 agonist ivuxolimab in advanced cancers. Study-wide context: The study treated patients with ivuxolimab, an agonistic anti-OX40 (CD134) antibody. Partial responses occurred in Three dose-escalation patients, one with hepatocellular carcinoma and two with cutaneous melanoma.

Study-level points and caveats: Which antigen the expanded peripheral T cells recognized is unknown. CD4+ and CD8+ blood T cells expanded clonally by week 6 at 0.1 to 3.0 mg/kg.

Worth noting for this clone: Its specificity is not known.

Here immunoSEQ multiplex PCR was the method, and the copy in TCRdb shows in-frame clones only, minus some. The sample carries under 85,000 clones, about 92% recorded once. Germline V CDR1 and CDR2: MGHDK, SYGVNS. The CDR3 is made up of 15 amino acids. The TCR originated in an adult with an advanced solid tumor such as melanoma, head and neck, liver or kidney cancer. This rearrangement joins TRBV25-1 to TRBJ2-5; 10 bases line up with TRBD1. The J call may be wrong; the DNA end is better matched by TRBJ2-7. Sequences were derived from CD4+ or CD8+ T cells sorted from blood, sampled in a trial of the OX40 agonist ivuxolimab. CDR3 sequence (DNA): TGTGCCAGCAGTGAAAAAGGGGGACAGGGGTACGAGCAGTACTTC. This translates into CASSEKGGQGYEQYF.